Listed below are T cell receptor beta chains from one sample, sequenced in a study of shared clonotypes between healthy human individuals. Sequenced by immunoSEQ multiplex PCR; TCRdb stores in-frame clones only, minus some. The sample has 2 million to 2.5 million clones, more than 85% seen once. Sequenced input: naive CD8+ T cells from PBMCs. The source of these receptors is a man aged 18 to 29 in good health. Some clones in this sample may be carry-over from other donors' samples. CDR3s include the opening cysteine and the closing phenylalanine or tryptophan. The D gene is left open where the match is weak. Size is omitted from some rows. Given values are once, few, many or a class for expanded clones.

cdr3_nt cdr3_aa d_call j_call clone_size v_call
TGTGCCAGCAGCCAATTTACAGTATCACCAGAGACCCAGTACTTC CASSQFTVSPETQYF - TRBJ2-5 - TRBV16
TGTGCCAGCAGCTTAGGGACAGGGGCACCCCACGAGCAGTACTTC CASSLGTGAPHEQYF TRBD1 TRBJ2-7 - TRBV13
TGTGCCAGCAGCTTAGATGGGGCGGTGATTTTCTTT CASSLDGAVIFF - TRBJ1-1 - TRBV7-9
TGCGCCAGCAGCGCCTTACTAGCGGGAGACCCGGATACGCAGTATTTT CASSALLAGDPDTQYF TRBD2 TRBJ2-3 few TRBV5-1
TGTGCCAGCAGTTTACTTTTACAGGCAAACTACGAGCAGTACTTC CASSLLLQANYEQYF - TRBJ2-7 - TRBV28
TGCGCCAGCAGCGCCGACAGGGGGTCTTACGAGCAGTACTTC CASSADRGSYEQYF TRBD1 TRBJ2-7 - TRBV5-1
TGTGCCAGCAGTTTATCCGGGGGAGGTTACGAGCAGTACTTC CASSLSGGGYEQYF - TRBJ2-7 once TRBV28
TGTGCCAGCAGCTTGCGGGGCGAGCAGTACTTC CASSLRGEQYF - TRBJ2-7 - TRBV7-3
TGTGCCAGCAGCTTGGGGACTCGCACCGGGGAGCTGTTTTTT CASSLGTRTGELFF - TRBJ2-2 once TRBV5-7
TGTGCCAGTAGTACATACACAGGGGACTCCTATGGCTACACCTTC CASSTYTGDSYGYTF TRBD1 TRBJ1-2 - TRBV19
TGTGCCAGCAGCGCCATGGGGACAGGGATCACTGAAGCTTTCTTT CASSAMGTGITEAFF TRBD1 TRBJ1-1 - TRBV9
TGTGCCAGCAGTGAGGGGACACGCTCTGGAAACACCATATATTTT CASSEGTRSGNTIYF - TRBJ1-3 - TRBV2
TGTGCCAGCAGCATTAGCGGGTACACAGATACGCAGTATTTT CASSISGYTDTQYF TRBD2 TRBJ2-3 - TRBV5-6
TGTGCCAGCAGTGAATACCAGACTAGCGGGAGCTACGAGCAGTACTTC CASSEYQTSGSYEQYF TRBD2 TRBJ2-7 - TRBV2
TGTGCTAGTGGTTTGGACCCAGGCGAGCAGTACTTC CASGLDPGEQYF - TRBJ2-7 - TRBV12-5
TGTGCCAGCAGCTTAGTCAAGGGGGAGAACACCGGGGAGCTGTTTTTT CASSLVKGENTGELFF - TRBJ2-2 - TRBV11-2
TGTGCCAGCAGTTTTTCAGACAGGGGGCATGGGCAGCCCCAGCATTTT CASSFSDRGHGQPQHF TRBD1 TRBJ1-5 - TRBV27
TGTGCCAGCAGTTCACTTAGCGGAAGCGAGCAGTACTTC CASSSLSGSEQYF - TRBJ2-7 - TRBV27
TGTGCCATCAGTGAGATGAGGGACTCTGGAAACACCATATATTTT CAISEMRDSGNTIYF - TRBJ1-3 once TRBV10-3
TGTGCCAGCAGTTTAGCGGGGATATACAATGAGCAGTTCTTC CASSLAGIYNEQFF - TRBJ2-1 - TRBV28
TGTGCCAGCAGCGAGACAGGGGCGGCCGAACAGCCCCAGCATTTT CASSETGAAEQPQHF TRBD1 TRBJ1-5 - TRBV9
TGTGCCAGCAGCGTGACCGGGAGCATTGACACCGGGGAGCTGTTTTTT CASSVTGSIDTGELFF - TRBJ2-2 - TRBV9
TGTGCCACCAGCCCCGGACCGCATCATAGCAATCAGCCCCAGCATTTT CATSPGPHHSNQPQHF - TRBJ1-5 - TRBV15
TGTGCCAGCAGCTTTATCATGGGGGTTTCCTACGAGCAGTACTTC CASSFIMGVSYEQYF - TRBJ2-7 - TRBV5-5
TGTGCCAGCAGCGTGACAGGGGGTAACACCGGGGAGCTGTTTTTT CASSVTGGNTGELFF TRBD1 TRBJ2-2 - TRBV9
TGTGCCAGCAGTTCGTACCCGGCGGGGGAGCCGCAGTATTTT CASSSYPAGEPQYF TRBD2 TRBJ2-3 - TRBV27
TGTGCCAGCAGTTTAGTGTGGACAGCCAACACTGAAGCTTTCTTT CASSLVWTANTEAFF - TRBJ1-1 - TRBV28
TGTGCCAGCAGTACCAGGTGGAGTGAGCAGTTCTTC CASSTRWSEQFF - TRBJ2-1 - TRBV6-6
TGTGCCAGCAGCTACCTGGGAAGCTCCTACAATGAGCAGTTCTTC CASSYLGSSYNEQFF - TRBJ2-1 - TRBV6-5